These 30 T cell receptor beta chains came from one sample sequenced in a study of shared clonotypes between healthy human individuals. Here immunoSEQ multiplex PCR was the method, and the copy in TCRdb shows in-frame clones only, minus some. Of 600,000 to 800,000 clones listed, about two thirds are singletons. The sample taken for sequencing was memory CD4+ T cells sorted from blood. Subset denoted: CD45RA-negative fraction. These receptors were collected from a woman in her thirties in good health.

This rearrangement joins TRBV30 to TRBJ2-2; D possibly corresponds to TRBD1 (5 bases). The CDR3 has 14 residues. Germline CDR1 GTSNPN, CDR2 SVGIG (reference sequence). The V end lost 2 bases, the J end lost 3 bases, and 10 bases lay between the germline ends. The CDR3 region has the DNA TGTGCCTGGAGTTCGCAGGGCTACACCGGGGAGCTGTTTTTT. Protein product: CAWSSQGYTGELFF.

The chain links TRBV28 to TRBJ2-3; D gene unclear. The V gene lost 6 bases and the J gene lost 6 bases, with 7 bases spanning the gap. CDR1 is MDHEN and CDR2 is SYDVKM in the germline V gene. The CDR3 is 11 amino acids. Here the CDR3 DNA reads TGTGCCAGCAGCCGATGGGATACGCAGTATTTT. It yields the protein CASSRWDTQYF.

The chain has TRBV7-9 and TRBJ2-1; TRBD2 matches 11 bases. CDR3 length equals 15 residues. V was pared by 3 bases and J by 7 bases, with 5 bases of the junction left unmatched. The germline V gene encodes CDR1 SEHNR and CDR2 FQNEAQ (reference sequence). For the CDR3, the DNA is TGTGCCAGCAGCTTGTTCGGACTAGCGGGTAATGAGCAGTTCTTC. It translates to CASSLFGLAGNEQFF. The full variable domain, completed using reference TRBV7-9 and TRBJ2-1, is DTGVSQNPRHKITKRGQNVTFRCDPISEHNRLYWYRQTLGQGPEFLTYFQNEAQLEKSRLLSDRFSAERPKGSFSTLEIQRTEQGDSAMYLCASSLFGLAGNEQFFGPGTRLTVL.

This sequence joins TRBV28 and TRBJ2-2, with TRBD1 as a possible D gene (6 bases). The CDR3 is 15 residues long. Germline V gene lookup returns CDR1 MDHEN and CDR2 SYDVKM. Trimming took off 5 bases at V and 2 bases at J, with 12 bases between the two ends. The CDR3 nucleotides read TGTGCCAGCAGTCCGGGACACGATAACACCGGGGAGCTGTTTTTT. This gives the protein CASSPGHDNTGELFF.

The rearrangement joins TRBV5-1 to TRBJ2-2; 15 bases align to TRBD2. The CDR3 is 19 amino acids. The germline V gene encodes CDR1 SGHRS and CDR2 YFSETQ. With V trimmed by 0 bases and J by 0 bases, 3 bases remained unmatched. CDR3 in amino acids: CASSLGTSGRGTNTGELFF. DNA for the CDR3: TGCGCCAGCAGCTTGGGGACTAGCGGGAGGGGAACGAACACCGGGGAGCTGTTTTTT.

The chain has TRBV14 and TRBJ2-1, with 9 bases aligning to TRBD2. CDR3 length equals 14 residues. Germline trimming cut 4 bases from V and 9 bases from J; bases unmatched to any gene: 7. The germline gives CDR1 SGHDN, CDR2 FVKESK. DNA for the CDR3: TGTGCCAGCAGCCTAGCGGGAGCCGCCCGTGAGCAGTTCTTC. It specifies CASSLAGAAREQFF.

The chain uses TRBV5-4 and TRBJ2-5; D unclear. The ends were cut back, 0 bases at V and 8 bases at J, with 11 bases in the middle. CDR3 length: 13 amino acids. The germline gives CDR1 SGHNT, CDR2 YYREEE (reference sequence). For the CDR3, the DNA is TGTGCCAGCAGCTTGGACTCCCTAGGTACCCAGTACTTC. It specifies CASSLDSLGTQYF.

The rearrangement links TRBV29-1 to TRBJ2-3; 7 bases fit TRBD2. Germline assignment: CDR1 SQVTM and CDR2 ANQGSEA. The J segment lost 1 base and the V segment lost 7 bases, leaving 5 bases of the junction unmatched. The CDR3 consists of 13 residues. The CDR3, as DNA: TGCAGCGGAACTAGCGTGGGCACAGATACGCAGTATTTT. This sequence encodes CSGTSVGTDTQYF.

This clone has more than one count but fewer than ten. The DNA of the CDR3 is TGTGCCAGCAGCTTAGACCAGGTCACCGGGGAGCTGTTTTTT. It yields the protein CASSLDQVTGELFF. The chain couples TRBV11-1 to TRBJ2-2; unclear D gene. V was trimmed by 1 base and J by 4 bases, leaving 7 bases between them. This CDR3 is 14 amino acids long. From germline, CDR1 is SGHAT and CDR2 FQDESV (reference sequence).

This clone was observed a few times. V and J are TRBV29-1 and TRBJ2-1; 10 bases align to TRBD1. Per germline, CDR1 SQVTM and CDR2 ANQGSEA. Trimming took 3 bases from V and 7 from J; bases not matched to a gene: 3. CDR3 length equals 13 residues. The CDR3 bases are TGCAGCGTTGATGGGACAGGGGTTAATGAGCAGTTCTTC. This encodes CSVDGTGVNEQFF.

This clone was counted once. CDR3 in DNA: TGTGCCAGTAGTCCAGGACAGGGGTCCACTAATGAAAAACTGTTTTTT. Its protein is CASSPGQGSTNEKLFF. This chain uses TRBV19 with TRBJ1-4; 9 bases fit TRBD1. Germline CDR1 is LNHDA and CDR2 is SQIVND (reference sequence). Losses at the gene ends were 5 bases for V and 2 bases for J; bases not matched to a gene: 6. This CDR3 spans 16 amino acids.

The rearrangement links TRBV6-6 to TRBJ2-1, with 11 bases matching TRBD1. CDR1 and CDR2 (germline): MNHNY, SVGAGI (reference sequence). V lost 8 bases and J lost 6; bases outside the gene matches: 6. The CDR3 runs to 14 residues. In DNA form, the CDR3 reads TGTGCCAGCGGACAGGGGGCGGGAGGCAATGAGCAGTTCTTC. Translating gives CASGQGAGGNEQFF.

The chain joins TRBV6-5 to TRBJ1-2, with 8 bases lining up with TRBD1. V gave up 0 bases and J gave up 10 bases; unmatched junction bases: 7. Per germline, CDR1 MNHEY and CDR2 SVGAGI. There are 14 residues in the CDR3. CDR3 region: CASSYSWTGKVYTF. CDR3 DNA: TGTGCCAGCAGTTACTCTTGGACAGGGAAGGTCTACACCTTC.

The CDR3 DNA reads as TGTGCCAGCAGTTTAGCATTCGGCGGGAAGACCCAGTACTTC. Encoded protein: CASSLAFGGKTQYF. This chain links TRBV27 with TRBJ2-5, with D perhaps TRBD2 (6 bases). Deletions cut 2 bases from V and 6 bases from J, with 13 bases between. Germline CDR1 is MNHEY and CDR2 is SMNVEV (reference sequence). The length of the CDR3 is 14 residues.

V gene TRBV18 combines with J gene TRBJ2-1; D possibly corresponds to TRBD2 (5 bases). V was trimmed by 4 bases and J by 7 bases, leaving 11 bases between them. In germline, CDR1 is KGHSH, CDR2 LQKENI. The length of the CDR3 is 13 residues. CDR3 loop: CASSLGLLNEQFF. The CDR3 DNA sequence: TGTGCCAGCTCACTCGGACTCCTTAATGAGCAGTTCTTC.

The V call is TRBV6-6, the J call TRBJ2-6; D uncertain. Looked up from germline, CDR1 is MNHNY and CDR2 is SVGAGI (reference sequence). The CDR3 is 13 residues long. V was clipped by 7 bases and J by 4 bases, with 8 bases between them. CDR3 DNA: TGTGCCAGCAACCCTTCCGGGGCCAACGTCCTGACTTTC. Translating it yields CASNPSGANVLTF.

The V and J genes are TRBV21-1 and TRBJ1-5. TRBV21-1 is marked as a pseudogene. The CDR3 is 16 amino acids. CDR3 amino acids: CASSKRPAGNNQPQHF. DNA for the CDR3: TGTGCCAGCAGCAAACGTCCAGCCGGTAACAATCAGCCCCAGCATTTT.

With respect to this clone: One end of the junction fails to match germline, which may point to a read error. V usage is TRBV27 and J usage is TRBJ1-4; D is unresolved. Per the germline V gene, CDR1 is MNHEY and CDR2 is SMNVEV (reference sequence). The CDR3 is 9 amino acids. As DNA, the CDR3 is TGTGCCAGCAGTCCAGGAGCGCCTTTT. Translating gives CASSPGAPF.

The chain employs TRBV5-1 and TRBJ2-7; D unresolved. V was clipped by 0 bases and J by 3 bases, with 10 bases between them. This CDR3 has 14 amino acids. Germline V gene data show CDR1 as SGHRS and CDR2 as YFSETQ. The chain's CDR3 is CASSLGRLLYEQYF. In DNA form, the CDR3 reads TGCGCCAGCAGCTTGGGCCGGCTGCTCTACGAGCAGTACTTC.

This chain connects TRBV21-1 to TRBJ1-1. TRBV21-1 is labeled a pseudogene. The CDR3 contains 12 residues. For the CDR3, the DNA is TGTGCCAGCAGCAAAATGGGAACTGAAGCTTTCTTT. This encodes CASSKMGTEAFF.

The CDR3 DNA reads TGTGCCAGCAGCTTTTTACCGGGACAGGGTATTCTCGGTGAAGCTTTCTTT. Amino acid sequence: CASSFLPGQGILGEAFF. J is TRBJ1-1 and V is TRBV7-8; 9 nucleotides line up with TRBD1. J lost 7 bases, V lost 3 bases, and 15 bases had no gene match. The CDR3 covers 17 residues. In germline, CDR1 is SGHVS, CDR2 FQNEAQ.

The rearrangement links TRBV21-1 to TRBJ2-1; the table's TRBD2 call for D was not verified on the DNA. TRBV21-1 is reported as a pseudogene. This CDR3 region has 15 residues. DNA of the CDR3: TGTGCCAGCAGCAAAGTTTCCGGGAGGGCCGGTGAGCAGTTCTTC. It encodes CASSKVSGRAGEQFF.

A word on this clone: A read error may account for a junction end that differs from germline. The chain employs TRBV7-2 and TRBJ1-1; TRBD1 aligns across 8 bases. CDR3 size: 15 residues. Germline CDR1 and CDR2: SGHTA and FQGNSA. CDR3 region: CASSREGQVNTYSNF. In DNA form, the CDR3 reads TGTGCCAGCAGCCGGGAGGGACAGGTCAATACTTACTCCAACTTT.

The rearrangement joins TRBV5-8 to TRBJ2-6; 10 nucleotides align to TRBD1. V lost 2 bases to trimming and J lost 9 bases; unmatched junction nucleotides: 2. CDR3 length equals 14 residues. Per the germline V gene, CDR1 is SGHTS and CDR2 is YDEGEE. Written as DNA, the CDR3 is TGTGCCAGCAGCTTTAGGGACAGGGGCAACGTCCTGACTTTC. Translating it yields CASSFRDRGNVLTF.

This clone was seen at least ten times. The same CDR3 is also encoded by other DNA sequences in this sample. V usage is TRBV7-9 and J usage is TRBJ2-3; no reliable D call. The germline V gene encodes CDR1 SEHNR and CDR2 FQNEAQ (reference sequence). CDR3 length equals 15 residues. V shed 3 bases and J shed 2 bases, with 12 bases lying between them. The CDR3 region is CASSFRGELTDTQYF. The CDR3 DNA follows: TGTGCCAGCAGCTTCCGTGGCGAACTCACAGATACGCAGTATTTT.

This sequence joins TRBV25-1 and TRBJ2-7, with D possibly being TRBD1 or TRBD2 (5 bases each). Trimming removed 3 bases at V and 0 bases at J, with 12 bases between. This CDR3 is built from 15 residues. The germline CDR1 and CDR2 sequences are MGHDK and SYGVNS. The CDR3 nucleotides read TGTGCCAGCAGTGACCGGGACGGCCGCTCCTACGAGCAGTACTTC. Translating gives CASSDRDGRSYEQYF.

This clone came up once. This chain connects TRBV5-4 to TRBJ2-7; D uncertain. The CDR3 has 11 amino acids. Germline V gene data show CDR1 as SGHNT and CDR2 as YYREEE (reference sequence). The germline V and J ends were trimmed by 6 bases and 5 bases, with 9 bases remaining between them. Here the CDR3 reads CASTFNDEQYF. The CDR3 DNA reads TGTGCCAGCACCTTCAATGACGAGCAGTACTTC.

The rearrangement links TRBV19 to TRBJ1-1, with 8 bases that match TRBD1. V lost 7 bases to trimming and J lost 7 bases; unmatched junction nucleotides: 11. Germline CDR1 is LNHDA and CDR2 is SQIVND (reference sequence). This CDR3 is 14 amino acids long. The CDR3 protein is CASTTGQGGNEAFF. CDR3 coding DNA: TGTGCCAGTACCACCGGACAGGGCGGTAATGAAGCTTTCTTT.

This clone was seen a few times. The J gene is TRBJ2-7, the V gene TRBV7-2; D gene unclear. There are 14 residues in the CDR3. Germline V lookup: CDR1 SGHTA, CDR2 FQGNSA. V dropped 1 base and J dropped 2 bases, with 9 bases sitting between them. The CDR3 sequence: CASSLGPDTYEQYF. In nucleotides, the CDR3 is TGTGCCAGCAGCTTAGGTCCAGACACCTACGAGCAGTACTTC.

The rearrangement joins TRBV28 to TRBJ2-7, with D possibly matching TRBD2 (8 bases). Trimming stripped 7 bases from V and 5 bases from J, with 18 bases between. The CDR3 has 14 amino acids. Germline loops: CDR1 MDHEN, CDR2 SYDVKM. CDR3 residues: CASTSGGGPDEQYF. The CDR3, as DNA: TGTGCCAGCACCTCGGGAGGGGGCCCGGACGAGCAGTACTTC.